The next 6 T cell receptor beta chains were all read from a single sample in a study of blood T cell repertoires in COVID-19. Clones were read by immunoSEQ multiplex PCR, and TCRdb kept only the in-frame ones, dropping some. The table has some 100,000 clones, around 87% seen once; the top ten hold roughly 15%. Sequences were obtained from peripheral blood. These receptors were collected from a human donor in a cohort sampled during active COVID-19.

The rearrangement links TRBV7-2 to TRBJ2-1; perhaps TRBD1 as D (5 bases). Trimming removed 1 base from V and 8 bases from J, with 6 bases in between. Germline-derived CDR1 and CDR2 are SGHTA and FQGNSA. The CDR3 runs to 12 residues. CDR3: CASSLGGYEQFF. The CDR3 nucleotides read TGTGCCAGCAGCTTAGGGGGCTATGAGCAGTTCTTC.

The rearrangement uses TRBV28 and TRBJ2-3; possibly TRBD2 for D (7 bases). CDR3 length: 14 amino acids. Germline V gene data show CDR1 as MDHEN and CDR2 as SYDVKM. The germline V and J ends were trimmed by 2 bases and 14 bases, with 20 bases remaining between them. The CDR3 is CASSLMRGTGHGYF. CDR3 DNA: TGTGCCAGCAGTTTAATGCGGGGGACGGGACACGGGTATTTT.

The chain has TRBV6-6 and TRBJ1-2, with 9 positions matching TRBD1. Germline lookup yields CDR1 MNHNY and CDR2 SVGAGI (reference sequence). The CDR3 contains 16 residues. Trimming cost V 0 bases and J 8 bases; bases outside gene matches: 10. This CDR3 reads CASSYSILGQGEGYTF. In DNA form, the CDR3 reads TGTGCCAGCAGTTACTCGATTTTGGGACAGGGAGAGGGCTACACCTTC.

Only one count was recorded for this clone. This sequence joins TRBV2 and TRBJ1-6; weak D call: TRBD1 (5 bases). Trimming shortened V by 6 bases and J by 10 bases, and 13 bases separated the two germline ends. The CDR3 consists of 13 residues. Per germline, CDR1 SNHLY and CDR2 FYNNEI. CDR3 loop: CASSRTSVSPLHF. In DNA form, the CDR3 reads TGTGCCAGCAGCCGGACATCGGTGTCACCCCTCCACTTT.

The chain uses TRBV6-5 and TRBJ2-7; TRBD1 aligns across 10 bases. CDR3 size: 13 residues. Germline loops: CDR1 MNHEY, CDR2 SVGAGI. After removal of 7 bases from V and 5 bases from J, the junction contained 5 bases not matched to a gene. The CDR3 loop is CASNRQGANEQYF. The CDR3 nucleotides are TGTGCCAGCAATAGACAGGGGGCGAACGAGCAGTACTTC.

This rearrangement joins TRBV28 to TRBJ2-7; D is undetermined. Germline-derived CDR1 and CDR2 are MDHEN and SYDVKM. The CDR3 runs to 14 residues. Deletions cut 2 bases from V and 2 bases from J, with 10 bases between. The CDR3 spells CASSLGGSAYEQYF. The CDR3 coding sequence is TGTGCCAGCAGTTTAGGCGGATCGGCCTACGAGCAGTACTTC.